These 31 T cell receptor beta chains originate from one sample sequenced in a study of breast tumors, draining lymph nodes, adjacent tissues. TCRdb re-called the multiplex PCR reads with MiXCR, one entry per CDR3 protein. The repertoire includes some 130,000 distinct CDR3 sequences, about a fifth of them detected once, and around 2.6% sits in the top ten. Samples came from axillary lymph nodes draining the breast cancer. Sequenced input: axillary lymph node tissue. These receptor sequences come from a female donor with breast cancer. Some clones in this sample may be carry-over from other donors' samples.

CDR3 loop: CASLPPGLAGFSTDTQYF. The CDR3 DNA sequence: TGTGCCAGCCTCCCGCCGGGACTAGCGGGATTTAGCACAGATACGCAGTATTTT. The gene calls are TRBV6-2 or TRBV6-3 and TRBJ2-3; 13 bases align to TRBD2. The junction had 11 bases not matched to a gene; V was cut back by 8 bases and J by 0 bases. The CDR3 spans 18 residues. Germline lookup yields CDR1 MNHEY and CDR2 SVGEGT.

This clonotype appeared many times. DNA for the CDR3: TGTGCCAGCTCACCAAGTCTCGGACAGTCACCCTACGAGCAGTACTTC. This sequence encodes CASSPSLGQSPYEQYF. The chain joins TRBV18 to TRBJ2-7; perhaps TRBD1 as D (6 bases). This CDR3 is built from 16 residues. V was pared by 2 bases and J by 2 bases, with 16 bases between. Germline loops: CDR1 KGHSH, CDR2 LQKENI.

This clonotype has a count of ten or more. The genes are TRBV7-2 and TRBJ2-7; the D is unclear. The germline CDR1 and CDR2 sequences are SGHTA and FQGNSA. The V end lost 5 bases, the J end lost 6 bases, and 14 bases lay between the germline ends. The CDR3 is 13 residues long. The CDR3 region has the DNA TGTGCCAGCAGCCCCAGGACCGGGTTCGAGCAGTACTTC. Protein product: CASSPRTGFEQYF.

As to this clonotype: Given a much more abundant clone one base away, this may be a read error. The rearrangement uses TRBV6-2 or TRBV6-3 and TRBJ2-1; 11 bases line up with TRBD2. The length of the CDR3 is 15 residues. Germline CDR1 and CDR2: MNHEY and SVGEGT. The V and J ends lost 7 bases and 4 bases, in that order; junction bases with no gene match: 6. The chain's CDR3 is CASMQTSGRYNEQFF. The CDR3 DNA reads TGTGCCAGCATGCAAACTAGCGGGAGATACAATGAGCAGTTCTTC.

This clonotype showed up many times. The CDR3, as DNA: TGTGCCAGCAGCTTTACGCCAGGGGCCACAGATACGCAGTATTTT. This encodes CASSFTPGATDTQYF. The chain links TRBV5-6 to TRBJ2-3; D may be TRBD1 (6 bases). Deletions cut 2 bases from V and 2 bases from J, with 12 bases between. The CDR3 loop spans 15 amino acids. Germline V gene data show CDR1 as SGHDT and CDR2 as YYEEEE.

This clonotype appeared many times. The rearrangement links TRBV5-1 to TRBJ2-2; maybe TRBD2 (5 bases). Germline CDR1 reads SGHRS; CDR2 reads YFSETQ. The CDR3 runs 12 residues. Trimming pared 3 bases from V and 7 bases from J, leaving 7 bases between. Written as DNA, the CDR3 is TGCGCCAGCAGCTACGGGATCGGGGAGCTGTTTTTT. This codes for CASSYGIGELFF.

This clonotype was observed at least ten times. This chain links TRBV5-1 with TRBJ2-7; D might be TRBD1 (6 bases). Germline V gene sequence: CDR1 SGHRS, CDR2 YFSETQ. This CDR3 spans 15 amino acids. Trimming stripped 7 bases from V and 4 bases from J, with 21 bases between. The CDR3, as DNA: TGCGCCAGCGCGAGAGGGTGGGGACAACCTTACGAGCAGTACTTC. It translates to CASARGWGQPYEQYF.

This clonotype was counted at least ten times. The V call is TRBV12-3 or TRBV12-4, the J call TRBJ2-5; 9 nucleotides line up with TRBD2. Trimming at V came to 7 bases and at J to 2 bases, leaving 2 bases not matched to a gene. The CDR3 is 13 residues long. DNA of the CDR3: TGTGCCAGCACGCTAGCGGGACAAGAGACCCAGTACTTC. Translation gives CASTLAGQETQYF.

This clonotype is a singleton in its sample. Given a much more abundant clone one base away, this may be a read error. The V and J genes are TRBV9 and TRBJ2-1, with a weak D call TRBD1 (8 bases). CDR3 length: 17 amino acids. V gave up 3 bases and J gave up 9 bases, with 25 bases separating them. Germline CDR1 and CDR2: SGDLS and YYNGEE. DNA for the CDR3: TGTGCCAGCAGCGCCCCTTCAAGACAGGGGTCTAGCGGTGAGCAGTTCTTC. This sequence encodes CASSAPSRQGSSGEQFF.

In regard to this clonotype: A much larger clonotype is one base distant, so this may be a read error. The chain employs TRBV27 and TRBJ1-4; 8 nucleotides align to TRBD1. Germline V gives CDR1 MNHEY, CDR2 SMNVEV (reference sequence). The CDR3 has 13 residues. V gave up 7 bases and J gave up 7 bases; unmatched junction bases: 5. The CDR3 bases are TGTGCCAGCACCGAACAGGGGGTTGAAAAACTGTTTTTT. It specifies CASTEQGVEKLFF.

Worth noting for this clonotype: A much larger clone differs from this one at a single base, so this may be a read error. This sequence joins TRBV11-1 and TRBJ2-1, with no clear D. The CDR3 runs 16 residues. Germline V gene sequence: CDR1 SGHAT, CDR2 FQDESV (reference sequence). Trimming left V 8 bases short and J 5 bases short, with 22 bases between. CDR3 residues: CASGPLRQYHHNEQFF. Written as DNA, the CDR3 is TGTGCCAGCGGCCCCCTGCGGCAGTACCACCACAATGAGCAGTTCTTC.

The table lists this clonotype with many counts. The V and J genes are TRBV10-2 and TRBJ2-7; the match to TRBD2 covers 13 bases. The CDR3 sequence is 15 residues long. CDR1 and CDR2 from the germline V gene are WSHSY and SAAADI. The ends lost 3 bases at V and 6 bases at J; junction bases unmatched: 5. Here the CDR3 DNA reads TGCGCCAGCAGTGACCCCGGGACTAGCGGGATCGAGCAGTACTTC. Protein: CASSDPGTSGIEQYF.

At least ten counts were recorded for this clonotype. The V gene is TRBV5-1, the J gene TRBJ2-2; 11 bases match TRBD2. Germline values: CDR1 SGHRS, CDR2 YFSETQ. The J segment lost 4 bases and the V segment lost 1 base, leaving 0 bases of the junction unmatched. The CDR3 totals 15 residues. CDR3 coding DNA: TGCGCCAGCAGCTTGACTAGCGGGAGCACCGGGGAGCTGTTTTTT. Its protein product is CASSLTSGSTGELFF.

The sample holds a few counts of this clonotype. This sequence joins TRBV28 and TRBJ2-3; D gene uncertain. The germline V gene encodes CDR1 MDHEN and CDR2 SYDVKM. V lost 6 bases to trimming and J lost 1 base, with 11 bases between them. CDR3 length equals 14 residues. CDR3 in DNA: TGTGCCAGCAGCCCAACCATGGGCACAGATACGCAGTATTTT. It codes for CASSPTMGTDTQYF.

This clonotype was seen at least ten times. The chain joins TRBV6-2 or TRBV6-3 to TRBJ2-1; 9 bases match TRBD2. Germline lookup yields CDR1 MNHEY and CDR2 SVGEGT. There are 19 residues in the CDR3. Germline trimming cut 3 bases from V and 8 bases from J; bases unmatched to any gene: 20. Here the CDR3 reads CASSYRARGSGSSVYEQFF. The CDR3 region has the DNA TGTGCCAGCAGTTATCGGGCCAGGGGTAGCGGGAGTTCGGTATATGAGCAGTTCTTC.

This clonotype occurred many times. This chain uses TRBV7-2 with TRBJ2-1; tentatively, D is TRBD1 (6 bases). CDR1 and CDR2 from the germline V gene are SGHTA and FQGNSA. Deletions cut 2 bases from V and 10 bases from J, with 15 bases between. The CDR3 has 14 amino acids. The CDR3 here is CASSLITGSVEQFF. For the CDR3, the DNA is TGTGCCAGCAGCTTAATCACAGGGTCGGTGGAGCAGTTCTTC.

The sample holds many counts of this clonotype. This chain joins TRBV27 and TRBJ2-7; 11 nucleotides align to TRBD2. The trim removed 3 bases at V and 7 bases at J, leaving 8 bases unmatched. The CDR3 loop spans 15 amino acids. In germline, CDR1 is MNHEY, CDR2 SMNVEV (reference sequence). CDR3 DNA sequence: TGTGCCAGCAGTTTCGTAGCGGGAGGGCCTGGGGAGCAGTACTTC. The encoded protein is CASSFVAGGPGEQYF.

This clonotype was seen a handful of times. A much larger clone lies one base from this, so it may be a read error. V is TRBV5-5 and J is TRBJ2-1; 7 bases match TRBD1. Germline CDR1 SGHKS, CDR2 YYEKEE (reference sequence). Losses at the gene ends were 1 base for V and 8 bases for J; bases not matched to a gene: 9. This CDR3 comprises 15 residues. The CDR3 sequence is CASSLRTGVRDEQFF. The CDR3 coding sequence is TGTGCCAGCAGCTTGCGGACAGGAGTCCGGGATGAGCAGTTCTTC.

This clonotype came up many times. The chain carries TRBV12-3 or TRBV12-4 and TRBJ2-7; the match to TRBD2 covers 11 bases. V dropped 5 bases and J dropped 3; count of bases not matched to a gene: 3. The CDR3 is 14 residues long. Written as DNA, the CDR3 is TGTGCCAGCAGTGGACTAGCGGGTCGCTACGAGCAGTACTTC. The encoded protein is CASSGLAGRYEQYF.

Many counts were recorded for this clonotype. The chain employs TRBV2 and TRBJ2-2; 8 nucleotides align to TRBD2. Germline loops: CDR1 SNHLY, CDR2 FYNNEI. The V gene end was trimmed by 10 bases and the J gene end by 6 bases; junction bases not matched to a gene: 1. There are 11 residues in the CDR3. CDR3 sequence: CATREAGELFF. The CDR3 nucleotides are TGTGCCACGCGGGAGGCCGGGGAGCTGTTTTTT.

This clonotype was counted ten times or more. V gene TRBV9 combines with J gene TRBJ2-3; D unresolved. Germline assignment: CDR1 SGDLS and CDR2 YYNGEE. Trimming removed 3 bases at V and 5 bases at J, with 10 bases between. The CDR3 is 13 residues long. CDR3 in amino acids: CASSEPNGDTQYF. CDR3 in DNA: TGTGCCAGCAGCGAGCCGAATGGAGATACGCAGTATTTT. Complete variable domain (other parts from reference TRBV9 and TRBJ2-3): DSGVTQTPKHLITATGQRVTLRCSPRSGDLSVYWYQQSLDQGLQFLIQYYNGEERAKGNILERFSAQQFPDLHSELNLSSLELGDSALYFCASSEPNGDTQYFGPGTRLTVL.

The chain links TRBV6-1 to TRBJ2-2, with 8 nucleotides matching TRBD2. There are 13 residues in the CDR3. The junction had 4 bases not matched to a gene; V was cut back by 8 bases and J by 5 bases. In germline, CDR1 is MNHNS, CDR2 SASEGT. The CDR3 spells CASERGNTGELFF. CDR3 DNA: TGTGCCAGCGAGCGGGGGAATACCGGGGAGCTGTTTTTT.

This clonotype was detected many times. The chain recombines TRBV28 with TRBJ2-1, with D perhaps matching TRBD2 (6 bases). From germline, CDR1 is MDHEN and CDR2 SYDVKM. V shed 8 bases and J shed 6 bases, with 17 bases lying between them. CDR3 length: 14 amino acids. The CDR3 is CASGIAVGSNEQFF. CDR3 coding DNA: TGTGCCAGCGGAATAGCGGTGGGGTCCAATGAGCAGTTCTTC.

Comments on this clonotype: A much larger clonotype is one base distant, so this may be a read error. The chain couples TRBV27 to TRBJ1-5; TRBD1 matches at 9 bases. V was clipped by 8 bases and J by 6 bases; unmatched bases: 11. CDR1 is MNHEY, CDR2 SMNVEV, per germline (reference sequence). The CDR3 spans 15 residues. The CDR3 nucleotides are TGTGCCAGCTGTGCGACAGGGGGTAGGGTTCAGCCCCAGCATTTT. This gives the protein CASCATGGRVQPQHF.

This clonotype was seen at least ten times. The chain is built from TRBV2 and TRBJ2-1; 10 nucleotides line up with TRBD2. The CDR3 runs to 15 residues. Losses at the gene ends were 4 bases for V and 7 bases for J; bases not matched to a gene: 7. Germline V lookup: CDR1 SNHLY, CDR2 FYNNEI. The CDR3 sequence is CASSVEAGGVNEQFF. The DNA of the CDR3 is TGTGCCAGCAGTGTCGAAGCGGGAGGGGTTAATGAGCAGTTCTTC.

This clonotype was recorded many times. The chain employs TRBV10-3 and TRBJ2-7; a weak D match, TRBD2 (6 bases). V lost 0 bases and J 5 bases, leaving 11 bases between the germline ends. The CDR3 has 14 amino acids. Germline loops: CDR1 ENHRY, CDR2 SYGVKD. The CDR3 DNA follows: TGTGCCATCAGTGAGTCGGGGGGAAGAGACGAGCAGTACTTC. It is translated as CAISESGGRDEQYF.

In its sample, this clonotype was seen many times. The chain uses TRBV29-1 and TRBJ2-3; no clear D gene. Trimming pared 7 bases from V and 2 bases from J, leaving 19 bases between. Looked up from germline, CDR1 is SQVTM and CDR2 is ANQGSEA. The CDR3 consists of 15 residues. The CDR3 DNA reads TGCAGCGCCGCGACCGATTCCGGTTTCACAGATACGCAGTATTTT. It codes for CSAATDSGFTDTQYF.

The sample holds many counts of this clonotype. The chain is built from TRBV29-1 and TRBJ2-3, with D perhaps TRBD1 (6 bases). The CDR3 length is 15 residues. Germline lookup yields CDR1 SQVTM and CDR2 ANQGSEA. Trimming pared 6 bases from V and 3 bases from J, leaving 19 bases between. The CDR3 loop is CSVLPQGVGTDTQYF. CDR3 coding DNA: TGCAGCGTCTTACCACAGGGAGTAGGGACAGATACGCAGTATTTT.

A single count supports this clonotype. A much bigger clone sits one base away, suggesting this may be a read error. V and J are TRBV5-1 and TRBJ2-2; weak D call: TRBD1 (6 bases). V lost 7 bases, J lost 7 bases, and 20 bases lay in between. The V gene's germline CDR1 is SGHRS and CDR2 YFSETQ. CDR3 size: 15 residues. The CDR3 protein is CASGRDLARGGELFF. CDR3 DNA: TGCGCCAGCGGCCGGGATTTGGCCAGGGGCGGGGAGCTGTTTTTT.

This clonotype appeared many times. The V gene is TRBV20-1, the J gene TRBJ2-1; 9 nucleotides align to TRBD2. V lost 3 bases and J lost 9; bases outside the gene matches: 9. The germline CDR1 and CDR2 sequences are DFQATT and SNEGSKA (reference sequence). CDR3 length: 14 amino acids. In nucleotides, the CDR3 is TGCAGTGCTAGTCGTAGCGGGAGTCCGGGTGAGCAGTTCTTC. Its protein product is CSASRSGSPGEQFF.

This clonotype was seen many times. The chain joins TRBV12-3 or TRBV12-4 to TRBJ2-3, with 12 positions matching TRBD1. V shed 3 bases, J shed 8 bases, and the junction held 9 bases outside the gene matches. This CDR3 spans 16 amino acids. CDR3: CASSLNPGQGAGTQYF. As DNA, the CDR3 is TGTGCCAGCAGTTTGAACCCGGGACAGGGGGCTGGTACGCAGTATTTT.